These 15 T cell receptor beta chains were all obtained from the same sample, sequenced in a study of OX40 agonist ivuxolimab in advanced cancers. Clones were read by immunoSEQ multiplex PCR, and TCRdb kept only the in-frame ones, dropping some. The repertoire includes about 83,000 clones, around 84% of them detected once, and approximately 1.7% sits in the top ten. The sequencing used CD4+ or CD8+ T cells sorted from blood, collected in a trial of the OX40 agonist ivuxolimab. These receptors were collected from an adult with an advanced solid tumor such as melanoma, head and neck, liver or kidney cancer.

This chain uses TRBV29-1 with TRBJ2-7; the D gene is possibly TRBD1 (6 bases). The CDR3 is made up of 13 amino acids. Trimming took 6 bases from V and 2 from J, leaving 14 bases between them. Looked up from germline, CDR1 is SQVTM and CDR2 is ANQGSEA. The CDR3 protein is CSVQTGSPYEQYF. The DNA for the CDR3 is TGCAGCGTCCAGACAGGTAGCCCCTACGAGCAGTACTTC.

The J gene is TRBJ1-2, the V gene TRBV7-2; possible D gene TRBD1, 5 bases. Trimming took off 0 bases at V and 6 bases at J, with 11 bases between the two ends. The CDR3 consists of 14 residues. Germline lookup yields CDR1 SGHTA and CDR2 FQGNSA. The CDR3 sequence is CASSLARGGDGYTF. The CDR3 DNA reads as TGTGCCAGCAGCTTAGCGCGGGGCGGGGATGGCTACACCTTC.

The chain couples TRBV7-9 to TRBJ2-3; the D gene is possibly TRBD2 (6 bases). From germline, CDR1 is SEHNR and CDR2 FQNEAQ (reference sequence). This CDR3 region has 17 residues. Between the trimmed V and J ends, which lost 3 bases and 2 bases, there was a span of 18 bases. CDR3 coding DNA: TGTGCCAGCAGCTTGGCATCGGTGGAGGGATTCACAGATACGCAGTATTTT. Translation gives CASSLASVEGFTDTQYF. The whole variable domain, remainder taken from reference TRBV7-9 and TRBJ2-3, is DTGVSQNPRHKITKRGQNVTFRCDPISEHNRLYWYRQTLGQGPEFLTYFQNEAQLEKSRLLSDRFSAERPKGSFSTLEIQRTEQGDSAMYLCASSLASVEGFTDTQYFGPGTRLTVL.

To note about this clone: The junction departs from the called germline gene at one end, perhaps through a read error. This chain links TRBV11-2 with TRBJ1-2, with 7 positions matching TRBD1. This CDR3 has 13 residues. Germline V gives CDR1 SGHAT, CDR2 FQNNGV. The CDR3: CASSLDGGQRRNF. Written as DNA, the CDR3 is TGTGCCAGCAGCTTAGATGGGGGACAGCGAAGGAACTTC.

The chain carries TRBV27 and TRBJ1-6; the match to TRBD1 covers 7 bases. Germline loops: CDR1 MNHEY, CDR2 SMNVEV (reference sequence). J was trimmed by 3 bases and V by 11 bases; bases with no gene match: 4. The CDR3 consists of 13 residues. The CDR3 nucleotides read TGTGCCTCCCGGGACAGCTATAATTCACCCCTCCACTTT. It codes for CASRDSYNSPLHF.

The chain is built from TRBV7-2 and TRBJ1-1; no definite D call. With 6 bases removed from V and 8 bases from J, the gap between germline ends came to 16 bases. The CDR3 is made up of 13 amino acids. Germline V CDR1 and CDR2: SGHTA, FQGNSA. The CDR3 region has the DNA TGTGCCAGCAGTCTCGGCAGGCGGGAAGAAGCTTTCTTT. This codes for CASSLGRREEAFF.

This rearrangement joins TRBV9 to TRBJ2-3; 10 bases line up with TRBD2. Germline lookup yields CDR1 SGDLS and CDR2 YYNGEE. V lost 4 bases, J lost 0 bases, and 8 bases stayed unmatched. The CDR3 length is 17 residues. CDR3 amino acids: CASSPRTSGSSTDTQYF. Here the CDR3 DNA reads TGTGCCAGCAGCCCTCGGACTAGCGGATCTAGCACAGATACGCAGTATTTT.

This chain connects TRBV4-3 to TRBJ1-2; no definite D call. The CDR3 runs to 15 residues. Trimming removed 0 bases at V and 4 bases at J, with 12 bases between. CDR1 is LGHNA, CDR2 YSLEER, per germline. The CDR3 spells CASSQDARAAYGYTF. As DNA, the CDR3 is TGCGCCAGCAGCCAAGATGCCAGAGCAGCCTATGGCTACACCTTC.

The chain uses TRBV9 and TRBJ2-7; 16 nucleotides align to TRBD2. The CDR3 contains 18 residues. The trim removed 3 bases at V and 4 bases at J, leaving 10 bases unmatched. The germline CDR1 and CDR2 sequences are SGDLS and YYNGEE. CDR3 sequence (DNA): TGTGCCAGCAGCGCCTCCGGGACTAGCGGGGGGGCCGTTTACGAGCAGTACTTC. Translating gives CASSASGTSGGAVYEQYF.

The chain carries TRBV28 and TRBJ2-7; D is unresolved. The CDR3 runs to 14 residues. The germline V gene encodes CDR1 MDHEN and CDR2 SYDVKM. V dropped 7 bases and J dropped 3 bases, with 16 bases sitting between them. In nucleotides, the CDR3 is TGTGCCAGCACACCGTCTAGGGATCGCTACGAGCAGTACTTC. It yields the protein CASTPSRDRYEQYF. Based on the CDR3 plus reference TRBV28 and TRBJ2-7, the full variable domain is DVKVTQSSRYLVKRTGEKVFLECVQDMDHENMFWYRQDPGLGLRLIYFSYDVKMKEKGDIPEGYSVSREKKERFSLILESASTNQTSMYLCASTPSRDRYEQYFGPGTRLTVT.

The chain uses TRBV28 and TRBJ2-2; D possibly corresponds to TRBD2 (7 bases). The V end lost 6 bases, the J end lost 8 bases, and 16 bases lay between the germline ends. CDR1 is MDHEN and CDR2 is SYDVKM in the germline V gene. This CDR3 contains 14 residues. The CDR3 bases are TGTGCCAGCAGAGCACGCGGGGGCGGTGGGGAGCTGTTTTTT. Its protein is CASRARGGGGELFF.

J is TRBJ2-7 and V is TRBV7-2, with D perhaps TRBD1 or TRBD2 (6 bases each). There are 14 residues in the CDR3. CDR1 and CDR2 (germline): SGHTA, FQGNSA. The V gene lost 5 bases and the J gene lost 3 bases, with 14 bases spanning the gap. The CDR3 region has the DNA TGTGCCAGCAGCAGCGGAGGGGGGCTCTACGAGCAGTACTTC. Its protein is CASSSGGGLYEQYF.

The genes are TRBV6-1 and TRBJ2-5; D call uncertain. Germline CDR1 reads MNHNS; CDR2 reads SASEGT. The CDR3 spans 10 residues. V shed 7 bases and J shed 5 bases, with 5 bases lying between them. CDR3 loop: CASTEETQYF. The CDR3 bases are TGTGCCAGCACTGAGGAGACCCAGTACTTC.

CDR3 in amino acids: CASSPQITGGSEKLFF. The CDR3 coding sequence is TGCGCCAGCAGCCCTCAAATAACAGGGGGGAGCGAAAAACTGTTTTTT. This chain joins TRBV5-1 and TRBJ1-4; 8 nucleotides agree with TRBD1. The CDR3 is 16 amino acids. With V trimmed by 4 bases and J by 8 bases, 13 bases remained unmatched. Germline CDR1 reads SGHRS; CDR2 reads YFSETQ.

The chain combines TRBV5-4 with TRBJ2-2; 7 nucleotides align to TRBD2. This CDR3 spans 17 amino acids. The junction had 15 bases not matched to a gene; V was cut back by 4 bases and J by 6 bases. The germline V gene has CDR1 SGHNT and CDR2 YYREEE (reference sequence). CDR3 in amino acids: CASSLGLGQIPAGELFF. CDR3 nucleotide sequence: TGTGCCAGCAGCCTCGGACTAGGACAAATTCCCGCCGGGGAGCTGTTTTTT.